This passage covers 25 T cell receptor beta chains from one sample sequenced in a study of OX40 agonist ivuxolimab in advanced cancers. The method behind the library was the immunoSEQ multiplex PCR assay. As stored in TCRdb, this immuneACCESS dataset retains in-frame rearrangements with V and J assigned. A fraction of the clones does not appear; measured against another copy, unresolved V genes explain less than half of the discrepancy, and the remainder lacks a known reason. Here the sample has more than 85,000 clones; around nine tenths occur a single time. 0.25% to 0.35% of the sample lies in the top ten. The source material was CD4+ or CD8+ T cells sorted from blood, sampled in a trial of the OX40 agonist ivuxolimab. The source of these receptors is an adult with an advanced solid tumor such as melanoma, head and neck, liver or kidney cancer.

J is TRBJ2-3 and V is TRBV6-1, with TRBD2 matching over 9 bases. The V gene's germline CDR1 is MNHNS and CDR2 SASEGT. The V and J ends lost 4 bases and 2 bases, in that order; junction bases with no gene match: 7. The CDR3 sequence is 16 residues long. CDR3 nucleotides: TGTGCCAGCAGTGCGTCTAGCGGGACCCTCACAGATACGCAGTATTTT. The encoded protein is CASSASSGTLTDTQYF.

This sequence joins TRBV7-2 and TRBJ1-2; D is ambiguous. With 0 bases removed from V and 4 bases from J, the gap between germline ends came to 9 bases. Germline assignment: CDR1 SGHTA and CDR2 FQGNSA. The CDR3 has 14 residues. CDR3 loop: CASSLAGQFYGYTF. CDR3 DNA: TGTGCCAGCAGCTTAGCTGGGCAGTTCTATGGCTACACCTTC.

The V and J genes are TRBV30 and TRBJ1-5; possible D gene TRBD1, 6 bases. The V gene's germline CDR1 is GTSNPN and CDR2 SVGIG (reference sequence). The CDR3 consists of 15 residues. The V gene lost 2 bases and the J gene lost 0 bases, with 11 bases spanning the gap. For the CDR3, the DNA is TGTGCCTGGAGTTTAGGGGGGATTAGCAATCAGCCCCAGCATTTT. Amino acids: CAWSLGGISNQPQHF.

The chain carries TRBV15 and TRBJ2-5; possible D gene TRBD2, 6 bases. V lost 1 base to trimming and J lost 3 bases, with 12 bases between them. Germline CDR1 is LNHNV and CDR2 is YYDKDF (reference sequence). CDR3 length: 15 residues. The CDR3 here is CATSRGSGGEETQYF. In DNA, the CDR3 is TGTGCCACCAGCAGAGGTTCCGGGGGAGAAGAGACCCAGTACTTC.

This chain links TRBV6-5 with TRBJ1-5; no definite D call. The CDR3 loop spans 14 amino acids. The V end was cut by 5 bases, the J end by 0 bases, with 8 bases between. Germline CDR1 MNHEY, CDR2 SVGAGI. The CDR3 DNA sequence: TGTGCCAGCAGTGGACGGTATAGCAATCAGCCCCAGCATTTT. This codes for CASSGRYSNQPQHF.

Only one count was recorded for this clone. The chain is built from TRBV5-1 and TRBJ1-3; no definite D call. Germline V lookup: CDR1 SGHRS, CDR2 YFSETQ. This CDR3 region has 14 residues. Trimming cost V 7 bases and J 0 bases, with 11 bases left between them. The CDR3 here is CASSDMGSGNTIYF. CDR3 DNA: TGCGCCAGCTCTGACATGGGCTCTGGAAACACCATATATTTT.

This clone was found once. This rearrangement joins TRBV5-1 to TRBJ2-1; TRBD2 matches at 13 bases. Germline values: CDR1 SGHRS, CDR2 YFSETQ. V shed 4 bases and J 9 bases; nucleotides not matched to a gene: 7. This CDR3 is built from 15 residues. CDR3 loop: CASSGRTSGRGEQFF. The CDR3 DNA reads TGCGCCAGCAGCGGAAGGACTAGCGGGAGAGGTGAGCAGTTCTTC.

This clone has just a few counts. The genes are TRBV7-8 and TRBJ1-1; TRBD1 matches 8 bases. The CDR3 runs to 12 residues. Germline trimming cut 4 bases from V and 11 bases from J; bases unmatched to any gene: 6. Per germline, CDR1 SGHVS and CDR2 FQNEAQ. The CDR3 here is CASSYGDRGAFF. In DNA form, the CDR3 reads TGTGCCAGCAGCTACGGCGACAGGGGTGCTTTCTTT.

J is TRBJ1-6 and V is TRBV25-1; D gene uncertain. Germline V lookup: CDR1 MGHDK, CDR2 SYGVNS. CDR3 length: 14 amino acids. Trimming took 1 base from V and 9 from J, leaving 10 bases between them. CDR3 loop: CASSELGSSSPLHF. CDR3 coding DNA: TGTGCCAGCAGTGAATTGGGTAGTAGTTCACCCCTCCACTTT.

This chain joins TRBV18 and TRBJ1-3, with D unclear. The CDR3 has 12 residues. Germline V gives CDR1 KGHSH, CDR2 LQKENI. With 4 bases removed from V and 6 bases from J, the gap between germline ends came to 7 bases. CDR3 in amino acids: CASSLLENTIYF. The DNA for the CDR3 is TGTGCCAGCTCACTACTTGAAAACACCATATATTTT.

This clone was seen only once. The genes are TRBV7-2 and TRBJ2-5; TRBD2 matches at 13 bases. The CDR3 has 18 residues. The germline V gene encodes CDR1 SGHTA and CDR2 FQGNSA. With V trimmed by 5 bases and J by 3 bases, 12 bases remained unmatched. Here the CDR3 DNA reads TGTGCCAGCAGCCGCCGGACTAGCGGGAGTGTCCAAAAAGAGACCCAGTACTTC. This translates into CASSRRTSGSVQKETQYF.

The rearrangement uses TRBV10-2 and TRBJ2-7; possible D gene TRBD1, 6 bases. From germline, CDR1 is WSHSY and CDR2 SAAADI. Trimming shortened V by 7 bases and J by 4 bases, and 17 bases separated the two germline ends. The CDR3 is 14 amino acids. The CDR3 DNA reads TGCGCCAGCACCCCCCGACCAGGGGATTACGAGCAGTACTTC. Amino acid sequence: CASTPRPGDYEQYF.

This clone was recorded only once. This chain joins TRBV18 and TRBJ2-7; 9 positions agree with TRBD1. The V gene end was trimmed by 4 bases and the J gene end by 2 bases; junction bases not matched to a gene: 6. This CDR3 is 15 amino acids long. The germline V gene encodes CDR1 KGHSH and CDR2 LQKENI. CDR3 DNA: TGTGCCAGCTCACGGACAGGGGATCTCACCTACGAGCAGTACTTC. Translating gives CASSRTGDLTYEQYF.

The CDR3 DNA follows: TGTGCCTGGAGTGTACCGGGACTAGCGGGAGCCACAGATACGCAGTATTTT. The encoded protein is CAWSVPGLAGATDTQYF. The genes are TRBV30 and TRBJ2-3, with 14 bases identical to TRBD2. Germline V gene lookup returns CDR1 GTSNPN and CDR2 SVGIG (reference sequence). J was trimmed by 2 bases and V by 0 bases; bases with no gene match: 4. This CDR3 region has 17 residues.

V is TRBV14 and J is TRBJ1-5; a weak D match, TRBD1 (6 bases). CDR3 size: 15 residues. The V and J ends lost 0 bases and 7 bases respectively, with 13 bases between them. CDR1 and CDR2 (germline): SGHDN, FVKESK. The CDR3 DNA follows: TGTGCCAGCAGCCAAGAACTAGGGGGTGTCCAGCCCCAGCATTTT. It specifies CASSQELGGVQPQHF.

This chain uses TRBV28 with TRBJ1-2, with 7 bases that match TRBD1. The germline gives CDR1 MDHEN, CDR2 SYDVKM. The V and J ends lost 2 bases and 8 bases, in that order; junction bases with no gene match: 8. The CDR3 has 14 residues. The CDR3 loop reads CASSLTGVESGYTF. The CDR3 bases are TGTGCCAGCAGTTTAACAGGGGTGGAGTCGGGCTACACCTTC.

A few counts support this clone. The chain joins TRBV19 to TRBJ2-3; the D gene is possibly TRBD1 (6 bases). Trimming took off 10 bases at V and 5 bases at J, with 19 bases between the two ends. Germline V gene sequence: CDR1 LNHDA, CDR2 SQIVND (reference sequence). The CDR3 is 14 amino acids. The CDR3 reads CATSIGDTRDTQYF. The DNA for the CDR3 is TGTGCCACCTCGATAGGGGACACCCGAGATACGCAGTATTTT.

The V gene is TRBV27, the J gene TRBJ2-7, with TRBD1 matching over 8 bases. V lost 5 bases to trimming and J lost 4 bases; unmatched junction nucleotides: 10. The CDR3 contains 15 residues. Germline values: CDR1 MNHEY, CDR2 SMNVEV (reference sequence). For the CDR3, the DNA is TGTGCCAGCAGTCGGACAGGGAGGAAGATTTACGAGCAGTACTTC. It translates to CASSRTGRKIYEQYF.

The rearrangement joins TRBV5-1 to TRBJ2-3, with D possibly being TRBD2 (5 bases). Germline V CDR1 and CDR2: SGHRS, YFSETQ. CDR3 length: 13 residues. The V and J ends lost 0 bases and 6 bases respectively, with 8 bases between them. DNA for the CDR3: TGCGCCAGCAGCTTGGTCCCTAGCGATACGCAGTATTTT. Protein product: CASSLVPSDTQYF.

The chain uses TRBV5-4 and TRBJ2-1, with D uncertain. Germline CDR1 and CDR2: SGHNT and YYREEE (reference sequence). Trimming shortened V by 5 bases and J by 7 bases, and 16 bases separated the two germline ends. The CDR3 spans 14 residues. The CDR3 is CASRLGAGANEQFF. In DNA, the CDR3 is TGTGCCAGCAGATTAGGTGCAGGAGCAAATGAGCAGTTCTTC.

The chain has TRBV7-9 and TRBJ1-2; no definite D call. Trimming removed 2 bases from V and 0 bases from J, with 10 bases in between. CDR1 SEHNR and CDR2 FQNEAQ come from the germline V gene (reference sequence). This CDR3 has 15 residues. CDR3 in amino acids: CASSLLAVPNYGYTF. Here the CDR3 DNA reads TGTGCCAGCAGCTTACTGGCAGTACCTAACTATGGCTACACCTTC. Looking up the rest from reference TRBV7-9 and TRBJ1-2 gives the full variable domain: DTGVSQNPRHKITKRGQNVTFRCDPISEHNRLYWYRQTLGQGPEFLTYFQNEAQLEKSRLLSDRFSAERPKGSFSTLEIQRTEQGDSAMYLCASSLLAVPNYGYTFGSGTRLTVV.

The chain uses TRBV27 and TRBJ1-6; D unresolved. The CDR3 sequence is 13 residues long. Germline CDR1 MNHEY, CDR2 SMNVEV (reference sequence). V lost 2 bases, J lost 7 bases, and 6 bases lay in between. The CDR3 coding sequence is TGTGCCAGCAGTTTAATGGGAAATTCACCCCTCCACTTT. Translating it yields CASSLMGNSPLHF.

The rearrangement links TRBV9 to TRBJ2-3; 9 bases are a match to TRBD1. V was pared by 3 bases and J by 1 base, with 3 bases of the junction left unmatched. In germline, CDR1 is SGDLS, CDR2 YYNGEE. The CDR3 runs to 15 residues. The chain's CDR3 is CASSAWDRGTDTQYF. Written as DNA, the CDR3 is TGTGCCAGCAGCGCATGGGACAGGGGCACAGATACGCAGTATTTT.

The genes are TRBV11-3 and TRBJ2-1; maybe TRBD2 (6 bases). V lost 5 bases to trimming and J lost 9 bases, with 23 bases between them. There are 16 residues in the CDR3. Germline V gene data show CDR1 as SGHNT and CDR2 as YENEEA. Here the CDR3 DNA reads TGTGCCAGCAGCCTGGGAGGAGGGCGGGAATCGGGTGAGCAGTTCTTC. Encoded protein: CASSLGGGRESGEQFF.

The chain couples TRBV5-5 to TRBJ2-6; D not resolved. The V gene's germline CDR1 is SGHKS and CDR2 YYEKEE (reference sequence). Trimming stripped 4 bases from V and 3 bases from J, with 20 bases between. The CDR3 consists of 18 residues. CDR3 loop: CASSPLPKPTNGANVLTF. DNA for the CDR3: TGTGCCAGCAGCCCCCTACCGAAACCCACAAATGGGGCCAACGTCCTGACTTTC.